This entry concerns a single T cell receptor (beta chain). Antigen specificity is unknown. The data are from a study of blood T cells in healthy people across ages. Findings and limits, study-wide: Long-lived donors carried more naive CD4+ cells and greater diversity than aged donors. Because sorting was not performed, PBMCs prevented conclusive naive versus antigen-experienced comparison.

A sample-barcoded 5' primer and a J-beta primer mix were used in a second PCR of roughly 6 to 12 cycles. MiXCR, applied by TCRdb to the 5' RACE reads, yields one record per CDR3 protein. The table shows about 970,000 distinct CDR3 sequences, with 51% occurring only once. The CDR3 consists of 13 residues. Germline V gene lookup returns CDR1 SQVTM and CDR2 ANQGSEA. Caucasian individuals from Russia who were healthy and aged roughly 6 to 90 acted as donors. This rearrangement joins TRBV29-1 to TRBJ2-1; 7 nucleotides line up with TRBD2. The better agreement between TRBJ2-7 and the DNA end casts doubt on the J call. The origin of this receptor is a woman aged 55-69 years in good health. Sequencing used blood. CDR3 nucleotide sequence: TGCAGCGCCGGAGCGGGACCGTACAATGAGCAGTACTTC. Residues: CSAGAGPYNEQYF.